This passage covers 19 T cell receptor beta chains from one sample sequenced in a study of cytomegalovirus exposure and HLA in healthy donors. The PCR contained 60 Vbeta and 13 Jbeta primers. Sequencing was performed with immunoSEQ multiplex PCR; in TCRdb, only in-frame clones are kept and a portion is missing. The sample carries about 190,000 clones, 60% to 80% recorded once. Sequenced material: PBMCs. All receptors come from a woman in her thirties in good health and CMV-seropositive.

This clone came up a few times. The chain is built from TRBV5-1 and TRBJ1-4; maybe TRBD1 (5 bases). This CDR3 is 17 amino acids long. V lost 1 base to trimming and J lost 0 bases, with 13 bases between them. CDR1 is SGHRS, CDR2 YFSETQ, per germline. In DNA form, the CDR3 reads TGCGCCAGCAGCTTGATCGGGGGGACTGCAACTAATGAAAAACTGTTTTTT. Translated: CASSLIGGTATNEKLFF.

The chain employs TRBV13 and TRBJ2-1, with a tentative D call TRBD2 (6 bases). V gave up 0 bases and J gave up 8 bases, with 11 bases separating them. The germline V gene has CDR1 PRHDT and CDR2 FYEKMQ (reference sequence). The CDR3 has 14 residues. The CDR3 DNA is TGTGCCAGCAGCTTAGGACTAGCAGGCGATGAGCAGTTCTTC. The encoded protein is CASSLGLAGDEQFF.

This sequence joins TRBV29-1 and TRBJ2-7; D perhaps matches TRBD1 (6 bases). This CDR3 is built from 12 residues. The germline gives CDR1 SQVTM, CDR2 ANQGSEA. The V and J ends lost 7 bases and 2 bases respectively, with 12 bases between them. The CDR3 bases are TGCAGCGCTCAACAGGGTGCCTACGAGCAGTACTTC. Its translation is CSAQQGAYEQYF.

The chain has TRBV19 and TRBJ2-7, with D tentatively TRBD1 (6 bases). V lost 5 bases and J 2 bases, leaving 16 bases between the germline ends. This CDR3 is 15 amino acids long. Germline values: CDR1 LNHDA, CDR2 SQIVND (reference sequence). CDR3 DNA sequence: TGTGCCAGTAGTCTCCGGGACAAGGTAACCTACGAGCAGTACTTC. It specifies CASSLRDKVTYEQYF.

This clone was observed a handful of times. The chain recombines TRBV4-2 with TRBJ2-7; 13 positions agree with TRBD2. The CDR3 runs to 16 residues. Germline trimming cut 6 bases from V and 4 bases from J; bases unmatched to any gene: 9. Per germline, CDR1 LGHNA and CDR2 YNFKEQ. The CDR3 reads CASSSLAGGPSYEQYF. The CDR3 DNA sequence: TGTGCCAGCAGTTCACTAGCGGGAGGGCCCTCATACGAGCAGTACTTC.

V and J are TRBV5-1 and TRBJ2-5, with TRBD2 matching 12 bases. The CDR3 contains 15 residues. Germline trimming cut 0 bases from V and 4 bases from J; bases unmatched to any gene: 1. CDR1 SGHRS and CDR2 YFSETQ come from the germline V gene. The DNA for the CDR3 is TGCGCCAGCAGCTTGGAGGGACTAGCGGGAGAGACCCAGTACTTC. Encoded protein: CASSLEGLAGETQYF.

DNA of the CDR3: TGTGCCAGCAGCACCGGGAGGGACCAAGAGACCCAGTACTTC. This sequence encodes CASSTGRDQETQYF. This chain joins TRBV21-1 and TRBJ2-5; the table calls TRBD2, which could not be checked here. TRBV21-1 is flagged as a pseudogene. The CDR3 contains 14 residues.

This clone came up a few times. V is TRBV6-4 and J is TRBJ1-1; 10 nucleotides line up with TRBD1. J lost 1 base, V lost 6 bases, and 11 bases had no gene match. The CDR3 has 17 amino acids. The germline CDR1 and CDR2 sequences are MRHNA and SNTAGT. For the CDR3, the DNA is TGTGCCAGCAGACCTGCCGGGACAGGGGTTCAGAACACTGAAGCTTTCTTT. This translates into CASRPAGTGVQNTEAFF.

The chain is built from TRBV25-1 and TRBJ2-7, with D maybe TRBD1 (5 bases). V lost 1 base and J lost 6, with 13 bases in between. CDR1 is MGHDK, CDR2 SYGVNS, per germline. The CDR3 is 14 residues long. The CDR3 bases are TGTGCCAGCAGTGAATTTAAGGGGTTCTCCGAGCAGTACTTC. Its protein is CASSEFKGFSEQYF.

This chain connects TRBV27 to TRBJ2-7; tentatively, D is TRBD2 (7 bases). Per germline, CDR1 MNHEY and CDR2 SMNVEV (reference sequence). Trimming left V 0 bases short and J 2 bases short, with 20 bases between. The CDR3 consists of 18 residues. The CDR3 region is CASSLSRRQGGVTYEQYF. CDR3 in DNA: TGTGCCAGCAGTTTATCGCGCCGGCAAGGGGGGGTAACCTACGAGCAGTACTTC.

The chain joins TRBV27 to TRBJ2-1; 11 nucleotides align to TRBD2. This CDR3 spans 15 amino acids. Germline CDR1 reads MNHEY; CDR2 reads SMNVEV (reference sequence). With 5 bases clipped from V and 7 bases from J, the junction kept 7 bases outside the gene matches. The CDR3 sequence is CASSPRLAGKNEQFF. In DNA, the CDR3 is TGTGCCAGCAGTCCAAGACTAGCGGGAAAAAATGAGCAGTTCTTC.

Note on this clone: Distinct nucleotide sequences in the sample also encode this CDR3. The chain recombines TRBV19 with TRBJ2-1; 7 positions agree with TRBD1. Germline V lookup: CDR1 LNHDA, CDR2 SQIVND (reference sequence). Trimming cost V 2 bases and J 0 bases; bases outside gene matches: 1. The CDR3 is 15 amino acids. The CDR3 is CASSISGGSYNEQFF. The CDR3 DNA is TGTGCCAGTAGTATATCAGGGGGCTCCTACAATGAGCAGTTCTTC.

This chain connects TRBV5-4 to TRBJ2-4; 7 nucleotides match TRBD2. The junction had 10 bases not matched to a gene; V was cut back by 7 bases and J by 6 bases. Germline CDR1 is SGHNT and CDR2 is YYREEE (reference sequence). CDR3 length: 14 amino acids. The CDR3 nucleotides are TGTGCCAGCGGGTTAGCGGGTAGAACAAACATTCAGTACTTC. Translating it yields CASGLAGRTNIQYF.

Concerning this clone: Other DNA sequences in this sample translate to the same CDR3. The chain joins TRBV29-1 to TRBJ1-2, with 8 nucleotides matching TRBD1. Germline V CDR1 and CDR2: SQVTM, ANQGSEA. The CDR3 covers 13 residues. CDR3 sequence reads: CSAKSGTGFGYTF. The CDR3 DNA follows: TGCAGTGCCAAGTCCGGGACAGGTTTCGGCTACACCTTC.

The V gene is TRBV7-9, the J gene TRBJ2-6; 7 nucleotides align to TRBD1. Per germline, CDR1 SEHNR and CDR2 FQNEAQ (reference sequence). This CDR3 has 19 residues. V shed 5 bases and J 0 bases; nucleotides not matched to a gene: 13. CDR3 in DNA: TGTGCCAGCAGCCCCTCCCGACAGGGCTTTAGCTCTGGGGCCAACGTCCTGACTTTC. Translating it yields CASSPSRQGFSSGANVLTF.

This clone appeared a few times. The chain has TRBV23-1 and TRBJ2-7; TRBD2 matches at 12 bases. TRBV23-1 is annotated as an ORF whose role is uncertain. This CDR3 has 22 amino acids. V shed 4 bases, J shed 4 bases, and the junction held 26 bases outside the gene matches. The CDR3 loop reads CASSLKTSGAVDLAGGGYEQYF. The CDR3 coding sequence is TGCGCCAGCAGTCTCAAGACGTCTGGGGCAGTCGATCTAGCGGGAGGGGGTTACGAGCAGTACTTC.

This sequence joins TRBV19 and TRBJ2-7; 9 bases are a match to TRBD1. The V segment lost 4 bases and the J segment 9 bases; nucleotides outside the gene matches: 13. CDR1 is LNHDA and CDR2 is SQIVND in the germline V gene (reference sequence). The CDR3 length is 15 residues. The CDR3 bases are TGTGCCAGTAGTAACTTGGCAGGACAGGGGATCGGGCAGTACTTC. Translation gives CASSNLAGQGIGQYF.

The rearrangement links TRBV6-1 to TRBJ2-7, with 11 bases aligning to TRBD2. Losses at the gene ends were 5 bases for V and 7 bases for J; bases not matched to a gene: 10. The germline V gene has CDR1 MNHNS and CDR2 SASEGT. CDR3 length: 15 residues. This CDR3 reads CASSFLAGGHREQYF. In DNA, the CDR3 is TGTGCCAGCAGTTTTCTAGCGGGAGGCCACAGGGAGCAGTACTTC.

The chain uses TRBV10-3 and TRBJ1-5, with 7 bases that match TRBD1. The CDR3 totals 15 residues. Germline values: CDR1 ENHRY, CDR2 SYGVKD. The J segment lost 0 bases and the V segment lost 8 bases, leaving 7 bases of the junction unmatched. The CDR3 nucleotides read TGTGCCATCTGTTCAGGGGACAGTAGCAATCAGCCCCAGCATTTT. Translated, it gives CAICSGDSSNQPQHF.